This TCR beta chain was documented in a study of blood T cell repertoires in COVID-19. Study-level background: Acute and convalescent COVID-19 specimens originated in the United States, Italy and Spain. Sample material is recorded as cDNA or gDNA derived from T cells, B-cell-depleted T cells, or PBMCs.

The germline gives CDR1 GTSNPN, CDR2 SVGIG (reference sequence). Trimming cost V 1 base and J 11 bases; bases outside gene matches: 13. The CDR3 totals 14 residues. The data were produced by immunoSEQ multiplex PCR, yet TCRdb's version contains in-frame clones alone and is incomplete. The sample has approximately 360,000 clones; around 90% are singletons. The V and J genes are TRBV30 and TRBJ1-1; 7 nucleotides match TRBD1. The source material was peripheral blood. The TCR was taken from a man between 35 and 55 years old with acute or convalescent COVID-19. The chain's CDR3 is CAWSELGQPPEAFF. The CDR3 DNA follows: TGTGCCTGGAGTGAATTGGGACAGCCCCCAGAGGCTTTCTTT.